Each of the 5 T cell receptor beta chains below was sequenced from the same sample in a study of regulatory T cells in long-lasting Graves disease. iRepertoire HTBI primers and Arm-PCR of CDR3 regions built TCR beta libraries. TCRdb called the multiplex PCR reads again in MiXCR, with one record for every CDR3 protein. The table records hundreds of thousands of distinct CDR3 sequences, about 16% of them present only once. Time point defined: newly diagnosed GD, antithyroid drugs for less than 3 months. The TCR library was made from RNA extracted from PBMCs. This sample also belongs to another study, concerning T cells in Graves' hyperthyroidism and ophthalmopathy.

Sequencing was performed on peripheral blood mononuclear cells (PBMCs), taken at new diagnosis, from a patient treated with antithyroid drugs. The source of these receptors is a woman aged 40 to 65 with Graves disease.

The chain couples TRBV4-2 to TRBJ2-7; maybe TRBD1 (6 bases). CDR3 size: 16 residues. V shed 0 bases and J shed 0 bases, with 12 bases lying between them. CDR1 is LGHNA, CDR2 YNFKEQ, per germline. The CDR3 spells CASSQELVDSSYEQYF. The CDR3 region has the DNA TGTGCCAGCAGCCAAGAATTAGTGGACAGCTCCTACGAGCAGTACTTC.

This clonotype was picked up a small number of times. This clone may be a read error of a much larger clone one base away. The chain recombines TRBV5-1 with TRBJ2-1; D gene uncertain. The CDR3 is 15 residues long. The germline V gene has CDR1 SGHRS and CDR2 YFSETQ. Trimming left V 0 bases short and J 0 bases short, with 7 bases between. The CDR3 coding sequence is TGCGCCAGCAGCTTGGGAGAGAGCTCCTACAATGAGCAGTTCTTC. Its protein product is CASSLGESSYNEQFF.

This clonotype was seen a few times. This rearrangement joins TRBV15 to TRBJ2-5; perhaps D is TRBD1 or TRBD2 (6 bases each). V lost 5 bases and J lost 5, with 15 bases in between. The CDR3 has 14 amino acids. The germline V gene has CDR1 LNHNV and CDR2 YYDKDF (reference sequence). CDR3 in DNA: TGTGCCACCAGCCCGGGGGCTAGAGGGGAGACCCAGTACTTC. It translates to CATSPGARGETQYF.

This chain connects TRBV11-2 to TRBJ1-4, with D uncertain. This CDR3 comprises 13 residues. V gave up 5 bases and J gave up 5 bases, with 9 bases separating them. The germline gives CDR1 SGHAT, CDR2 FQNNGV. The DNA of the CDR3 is TGTGCCAGCAGCCTACGGTTGAATGAAAAACTGTTTTTT. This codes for CASSLRLNEKLFF.

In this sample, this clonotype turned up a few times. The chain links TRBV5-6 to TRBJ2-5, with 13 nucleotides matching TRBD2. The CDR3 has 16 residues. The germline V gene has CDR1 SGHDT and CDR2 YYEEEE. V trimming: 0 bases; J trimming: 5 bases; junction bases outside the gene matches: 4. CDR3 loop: CASSLVGTSGAETQYF. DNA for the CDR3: TGTGCCAGCAGCTTGGTTGGGACTAGCGGGGCGGAGACCCAGTACTTC.